The 27 T cell receptor beta chains given below trace back to one sample, sequenced in a study of cytomegalovirus exposure and HLA in healthy donors. A multiplex PCR was run with 60 Vbeta primers and 13 Jbeta primers. The assay was immunoSEQ multiplex PCR, and TCRdb's table has in-frame clones only and misses some. The sample holds approximately 140,000 clones, 61% seen once. Specimen: PBMCs. The receptors originated from a male donor in good health and CMV-seronegative.

The chain couples TRBV7-2 to TRBJ1-1, with 8 bases lining up with TRBD1. Germline CDR1 SGHTA, CDR2 FQGNSA. J gave up 10 bases and V 2 bases, and 6 bases lay outside the gene matches. CDR3 size: 13 residues. The CDR3 loop is CASSLRDRRSAFF. The CDR3 DNA reads as TGTGCCAGCAGCTTAAGGGACAGGCGTTCAGCTTTCTTT.

Only one count was recorded for this clone. The genes are TRBV5-4 and TRBJ2-3, with 8 bases matching TRBD1. V lost 0 bases to trimming and J lost 0 bases; unmatched junction nucleotides: 3. Germline V gene sequence: CDR1 SGHNT, CDR2 YYREEE (reference sequence). The length of the CDR3 is 16 residues. The CDR3: CASSLARTGSTDTQYF. CDR3 in DNA: TGTGCCAGCAGCTTGGCCCGGACAGGGAGCACAGATACGCAGTATTTT.

As concerns this clone: One end of the junction does not line up with germline, which may come from a read error. V and J are TRBV5-6 and TRBJ2-5; TRBD1 matches 11 bases. The CDR3 covers 12 residues. Germline V gives CDR1 SGHDT, CDR2 YYEEEE. Here the CDR3 reads CASRGQGGGIDF. For the CDR3, the DNA is TGTGCCAGCCGGGGACAGGGGGGTGGAATCGACTTC.

This clone has just a few counts. V is TRBV10-3 and J is TRBJ1-2; D may be TRBD1 (5 bases). Per germline, CDR1 ENHRY and CDR2 SYGVKD. V lost 2 bases to trimming and J lost 3 bases, with 10 bases between them. The CDR3 sequence is 14 residues long. The CDR3 coding sequence is TGTGCCATCAGTGAGGCGGGACTGGACTATGGCTACACCTTC. Protein sequence: CAISEAGLDYGYTF.

The CDR3 DNA sequence: TGTGCCAGCTCCCGACTAGCGGGGGGCTCTGGGGCCAACGTCCTGACTTTC. Protein sequence: CASSRLAGGSGANVLTF. The chain combines TRBV18 with TRBJ2-6; TRBD2 matches at 13 bases. Trimming took 6 bases from V and 0 from J; bases not matched to a gene: 2. CDR1 is KGHSH and CDR2 is LQKENI in the germline V gene. The CDR3 runs to 17 residues.

The chain has TRBV9 and TRBJ1-4; D might be TRBD1 (5 bases). The germline V gene encodes CDR1 SGDLS and CDR2 YYNGEE. The CDR3 has 16 residues. The V end lost 4 bases, the J end lost 0 bases, and 13 bases lay between the germline ends. Written as DNA, the CDR3 is TGTGCCAGCAGCTTAGGACACTCGGCAACTAATGAAAAACTGTTTTTT. Translated: CASSLGHSATNEKLFF.

This clone has a single count. J is TRBJ2-7 and V is TRBV18; D possibly corresponds to TRBD1 (5 bases). Trimming shortened V by 3 bases and J by 8 bases, and 23 bases separated the two germline ends. CDR1 is KGHSH, CDR2 LQKENI, per germline. The CDR3 loop spans 16 amino acids. The CDR3 spells CASSPEAVGQRMKQYF. In DNA, the CDR3 is TGTGCCAGCTCACCTGAGGCGGTGGGGCAACGTATGAAGCAGTACTTC.

The chain couples TRBV28 to TRBJ1-6; 7 bases are a match to TRBD1. The CDR3 has 14 residues. The V gene's germline CDR1 is MDHEN and CDR2 SYDVKM. J was trimmed by 4 bases and V by 7 bases; bases with no gene match: 4. The CDR3 DNA reads TGTGCCAGCACCGCAGGGGGTTATAATTCACCCCTCCACTTT. This gives the protein CASTAGGYNSPLHF.

The chain links TRBV6-6 to TRBJ1-1; possible D gene TRBD1, 5 bases. Per the germline V gene, CDR1 is MNHNY and CDR2 is SVGAGI (reference sequence). This CDR3 comprises 15 residues. Trimming took 0 bases from V and 3 from J, leaving 11 bases between them. CDR3 DNA sequence: TGTGCCAGCAGTTACTCGACAGCCCCCGACACTGAAGCTTTCTTT. Its translation: CASSYSTAPDTEAFF.

This clone has more than one count but fewer than ten. This chain joins TRBV4-1 and TRBJ2-3; 10 bases line up with TRBD1. Germline V CDR1 and CDR2: MGHRA, YSYEKL. V lost 3 bases, J lost 5 bases, and 8 bases stayed unmatched. There are 16 residues in the CDR3. The CDR3 protein is CASSQAGRTGGDTQYF. Here the CDR3 DNA reads TGCGCCAGCAGCCAGGCTGGGCGGACAGGGGGAGATACGCAGTATTTT.

The J gene is TRBJ1-2, the V gene TRBV25-1; D not certain. V was cut by 1 base and J by 2 bases, with 5 bases left in between. Per the germline V gene, CDR1 is MGHDK and CDR2 is SYGVNS. This CDR3 has 13 amino acids. This CDR3 reads CASSESGNYGYTF. Here the CDR3 DNA reads TGTGCCAGCAGTGAATCAGGCAACTATGGCTACACCTTC.

V is TRBV4-3 and J is TRBJ1-5; a possible D gene is TRBD1 (6 bases). Trimming pared 4 bases from V and 7 bases from J, leaving 14 bases between. CDR1 and CDR2 from the germline V gene are LGHNA and YSLEER. The CDR3 has 14 amino acids. The DNA for the CDR3 is TGCGCCAGCAGCCTCTCAGGGGTCGAGCAGCCCCAGCATTTT. This gives the protein CASSLSGVEQPQHF.

The rearrangement joins TRBV7-9 to TRBJ2-6; 10 nucleotides match TRBD2. The CDR3 runs to 19 residues. After removal of 3 bases from V and 0 bases from J, the junction contained 8 bases not matched to a gene. CDR1 SEHNR and CDR2 FQNEAQ come from the germline V gene (reference sequence). The CDR3 region is CASSFPTSGASSGANVLTF. DNA for the CDR3: TGTGCCAGCAGCTTCCCTACTAGCGGGGCCAGCTCTGGGGCCAACGTCCTGACTTTC. The full variable domain, with the rest looked up from reference TRBV7-9 and TRBJ2-6, is DTGVSQNPRHKITKRGQNVTFRCDPISEHNRLYWYRQTLGQGPEFLTYFQNEAQLEKSRLLSDRFSAERPKGSFSTLEIQRTEQGDSAMYLCASSFPTSGASSGANVLTFGAGSRLTVL.

This chain connects TRBV28 to TRBJ2-5; weak D call: TRBD2 (7 bases). The V gene's germline CDR1 is MDHEN and CDR2 SYDVKM. The germline V and J ends were trimmed by 6 bases and 5 bases, with 16 bases remaining between them. This CDR3 spans 14 amino acids. The CDR3 DNA reads TGTGCCAGCAGGCGGCAGGGAGGGGGGGAGACCCAGTACTTC. Translating it yields CASRRQGGGETQYF.

This clone has just one count. V usage is TRBV18 and J usage is TRBJ2-3; TRBD1 matches at 9 bases. CDR3 size: 16 residues. J lost 4 bases, V lost 3 bases, and 8 bases had no gene match. Looked up from germline, CDR1 is KGHSH and CDR2 is LQKENI. The CDR3 loop reads CASSPRGQGRADTQYF. For the CDR3, the DNA is TGTGCCAGCTCACCCCGGGGACAGGGTCGGGCAGATACGCAGTATTTT. The full variable domain, rest sourced from reference TRBV18 and TRBJ2-3, is NAGVMQNPRHLVRRRGQEARLRCSPMKGHSHVYWYRQLPEEGLKFMVYLQKENIIDESGMPKERFSAEFPKEGPSILRIQQVVRGDSAAYFCASSPRGQGRADTQYFGPGTRLTVL.

This clone has only a few counts. The V call is TRBV5-8, the J call TRBJ2-5, with D perhaps TRBD1 (5 bases). Germline V gene lookup returns CDR1 SGHTS and CDR2 YDEGEE. Trimming pared 6 bases from V and 1 base from J, leaving 16 bases between. The CDR3 is 15 amino acids. CDR3 in amino acids: CASTPAQGPQETQYF. The CDR3 nucleotides are TGTGCCAGCACCCCAGCCCAGGGCCCCCAAGAGACCCAGTACTTC. The variable domain in full, completed from reference TRBV5-8 and TRBJ2-5, reads EAGVTQSPTHLIKTRGQQATLRCSPISGHTSVYWYQQALGLGLQFLLWYDEGEERNRGNFPPRFSGRQFPNYSSELNVNALELEDSALYLCASTPAQGPQETQYFGPGTRLLVL.

The J gene is TRBJ2-1, the V gene TRBV5-1; 12 bases map to TRBD2. V was clipped by 3 bases and J by 8 bases; unmatched bases: 6. This CDR3 is built from 15 residues. In germline, CDR1 is SGHRS, CDR2 YFSETQ. CDR3 nucleotide sequence: TGCGCCAGCAGCTATTCTAGCGGGGGGGCGGATGAGCAGTTCTTC. It specifies CASSYSSGGADEQFF.

The rearrangement uses TRBV13 and TRBJ2-3, with 7 bases matching TRBD2. This CDR3 has 16 amino acids. V lost 5 bases, J lost 0 bases, and 8 bases stayed unmatched. Per germline, CDR1 PRHDT and CDR2 FYEKMQ (reference sequence). Here the CDR3 reads CASSLRSGASTDTQYF. For the CDR3, the DNA is TGTGCCAGCAGCCTCCGGAGCGGGGCTAGCACAGATACGCAGTATTTT.

This clone has more than one count but fewer than ten. The chain links TRBV6-5 to TRBJ1-4, with D tentatively TRBD1 (5 bases). Germline CDR1 is MNHEY and CDR2 is SVGAGI. CDR3 length: 14 residues. Trimming took off 6 bases at V and 7 bases at J, with 15 bases between the two ends. DNA for the CDR3: TGTGCCAGCAGCCACCTAGGGGCCGGTGAAAAACTGTTTTTT. This translates into CASSHLGAGEKLFF.

This clone was seen a handful of times. Other DNA sequences in the sample encode the same CDR3. V gene TRBV5-1 combines with J gene TRBJ2-5; 9 bases are shared with TRBD1. This CDR3 comprises 14 residues. Germline V CDR1 and CDR2: SGHRS, YFSETQ. V shed 5 bases and J 2 bases; nucleotides not matched to a gene: 4. The CDR3, as DNA: TGCGCCAGCAGTTCCGGGACAGGGCAAGAGACCCAGTACTTC. As protein: CASSSGTGQETQYF.

The gene calls are TRBV30 and TRBJ1-5; a possible D gene is TRBD1 (6 bases). CDR3 size: 12 residues. Per germline, CDR1 GTSNPN and CDR2 SVGIG (reference sequence). The germline V and J ends were trimmed by 1 base and 16 bases, with 17 bases remaining between them. The CDR3 sequence is CAWSGATGWEHF. In DNA, the CDR3 is TGTGCCTGGAGTGGGGCCACAGGGTGGGAACATTTT.

V is TRBV12-5 and J is TRBJ2-1; D possibly corresponds to TRBD1 (6 bases). V was clipped by 2 bases and J by 4 bases, with 12 bases between them. The CDR3 runs to 15 residues. CDR1 is LGHNT, CDR2 FRNRAP, per germline. CDR3: CASGLTRGPYNEQFF. For the CDR3, the DNA is TGTGCTAGTGGTTTGACCAGGGGCCCTTACAATGAGCAGTTCTTC.

This chain connects TRBV11-2 to TRBJ2-5, with D possibly being TRBD1 (5 bases). The CDR3 runs 17 residues. V was cut by 0 bases and J by 1 base, with 15 bases left in between. Germline V CDR1 and CDR2: SGHAT, FQNNGV. The CDR3 spells CASSLEFRVGAQETQYF. CDR3 nucleotide sequence: TGTGCCAGCAGCTTAGAATTTAGGGTTGGGGCCCAAGAGACCCAGTACTTC.

This sequence joins TRBV7-3 and TRBJ2-3; weak D call: TRBD1 (7 bases). Germline CDR1 is SGHTA and CDR2 is FQGTGA. Trimming shortened V by 5 bases and J by 1 base, and 10 bases separated the two germline ends. The CDR3 loop spans 14 amino acids. CDR3 sequence (DNA): TGTGCCAGCAGCCAGGGGGGACGCACAGATACGCAGTATTTT. Residues: CASSQGGRTDTQYF. The variable domain in full, with the rest retrieved from reference TRBV7-3 and TRBJ2-3, is GAGVSQTPSNKVTEKGKYVELRCDPISGHTALYWYRQSLGQGPEFLIYFQGTGAADDSGLPNDRFFAVRPEGSVSTLKIQRTERGDSAVYLCASSQGGRTDTQYFGPGTRLTVL.

The count of this clone is one. V usage is TRBV27 and J usage is TRBJ1-2; D gene unclear. Germline CDR1 MNHEY, CDR2 SMNVEV (reference sequence). The CDR3 has 15 residues. Trimming took off 5 bases at V and 3 bases at J, with 16 bases between the two ends. CDR3 in amino acids: CASSEDGFGDYGYTF. CDR3 DNA sequence: TGTGCCAGCAGTGAGGACGGGTTCGGGGACTATGGCTACACCTTC.

This clone was seen a few times. This chain uses TRBV2 with TRBJ2-6, with D possibly TRBD2 on 5 matching bases. Trimming stripped 7 bases from V and 0 bases from J, with 10 bases between. The CDR3 spans 15 residues. Germline V CDR1 and CDR2: SNHLY, FYNNEI. The CDR3 DNA is TGTGCCAGCACCCGAGGGCACTCTGGGGCCAACGTCCTGACTTTC. Translated: CASTRGHSGANVLTF.

This clone was counted a few times. The J gene is TRBJ2-2, the V gene TRBV27, with 13 bases aligning to TRBD2. V lost 5 bases to trimming and J lost 5 bases; unmatched junction nucleotides: 5. Per the germline V gene, CDR1 is MNHEY and CDR2 is SMNVEV (reference sequence). CDR3 length equals 16 residues. CDR3 sequence (DNA): TGTGCCAGCAGTAAACTAGCGGGGGGGTCAACCGGGGAGCTGTTTTTT. Amino acids: CASSKLAGGSTGELFF.